The 25 T cell receptor beta chains below were found in one sample sequenced in a study of CD8+ T cells in alopecia areata. Following RNA extraction, reverse transcription yielded cDNA that acted as the sequencing template. Sequenced by immunoSEQ multiplex PCR; TCRdb stores in-frame clones only, minus some. Of about 99,000 clones listed, 45% to 60% are singletons. The sequenced sample was CD4+ T cells sorted from blood. These receptor sequences come from a human donor in good health.

The chain couples TRBV7-2 to TRBJ2-6; D not resolved. V lost 4 bases to trimming and J lost 2 bases, with 6 bases between them. The germline gives CDR1 SGHTA, CDR2 FQGNSA. The CDR3 sequence is 14 residues long. The DNA of the CDR3 is TGTGCCAGCAGCTACGCCACTGGGGCCAACGTCCTGACTTTC. Translation gives CASSYATGANVLTF.

This clone appeared a few times. Compared with germline, one end of the junction differs, possibly owing to a read error. The chain recombines TRBV7-7 with TRBJ2-1; 8 positions match TRBD2. This CDR3 has 15 amino acids. The V gene's germline CDR1 is SSHAT and CDR2 FNYEAQ (reference sequence). CDR3 residues: CASSSGGGSYNEQFF. The DNA for the CDR3 is TGTGCTAGCAGCTCGGGGGGGGGCTCCTACAATGAGCAGTTCTTC.

The chain joins TRBV23-1 to TRBJ2-1; 9 bases match TRBD1. TRBV23-1 carries the ORF label, with uncertain function. Losses at the gene ends were 2 bases for V and 4 bases for J; bases not matched to a gene: 12. The CDR3 runs to 18 residues. Here the CDR3 reads CASSQPHSRDRVYNEQFF. CDR3 DNA: TGCGCCAGCAGTCAACCGCACTCCCGGGACAGGGTATACAATGAGCAGTTCTTC.

This clone was seen a single time. J is TRBJ1-1 and V is TRBV29-1; D unclear. CDR3 length: 12 amino acids. Trimming shortened V by 1 base and J by 10 bases, and 13 bases separated the two germline ends. CDR1 is SQVTM, CDR2 ANQGSEA, per germline. CDR3 nucleotides: TGCAGCGTTGAAGGCAGCCCCGGGAGAGCTTTCTTT. It translates to CSVEGSPGRAFF.

This chain connects TRBV6-5 to TRBJ2-5, with a weak D call TRBD1 (5 bases). V shed 7 bases and J shed 5 bases, with 20 bases lying between them. CDR1 and CDR2 (germline): MNHEY, SVGAGI. The CDR3 spans 15 residues. CDR3 nucleotides: TGTGCCAGCACCCGGAATATGTGGGCAGGGGAGACCCAGTACTTC. Its protein is CASTRNMWAGETQYF.

The gene calls are TRBV7-9 and TRBJ2-5; weak D call: TRBD2 (6 bases). CDR3 length: 15 residues. The germline V and J ends were trimmed by 5 bases and 2 bases, with 15 bases remaining between them. Germline V gene lookup returns CDR1 SEHNR and CDR2 FQNEAQ (reference sequence). CDR3 sequence (DNA): TGTGCCAGCAGCCCGGCGGGACTCCCTCAAGAGACCCAGTACTTC. Protein: CASSPAGLPQETQYF.

V is TRBV6-6 and J is TRBJ1-1; D is possibly TRBD1 (6 bases). This CDR3 comprises 15 residues. Per the germline V gene, CDR1 is MNHNY and CDR2 is SVGAGI (reference sequence). V lost 5 bases and J lost 5, with 18 bases in between. As DNA, the CDR3 is TGTGCCAGCAGTCTTACACAGGGAGGAGGGACTGAAGCTTTCTTT. Protein: CASSLTQGGGTEAFF.

This clone was found a few times. This chain uses TRBV19 with TRBJ2-4; no firm D call. In germline, CDR1 is LNHDA, CDR2 SQIVND (reference sequence). This CDR3 has 13 amino acids. Trimming removed 4 bases from V and 8 bases from J, with 12 bases in between. CDR3 bases: TGTGCCAGTAGTAGGGTAGGAGTTGACATTCAGTACTTC. Protein: CASSRVGVDIQYF.

The chain links TRBV7-8 to TRBJ1-1, with 8 bases fitting TRBD1. The trim removed 6 bases at V and 4 bases at J, leaving 1 base unmatched. Germline V gene sequence: CDR1 SGHVS, CDR2 FQNEAQ. The CDR3 is made up of 12 amino acids. CDR3 in amino acids: CASRGQVTEAFF. The CDR3 coding sequence is TGTGCCAGCAGGGGACAGGTCACTGAAGCTTTCTTT.

The DNA for the CDR3 is TGTGCCAGCTCACCGACCCTGACAGGGAGGAACTATGGCTACACCTTC. Amino acids: CASSPTLTGRNYGYTF. V and J are TRBV18 and TRBJ1-2; 7 bases match TRBD1. J was trimmed by 2 bases and V by 3 bases; bases with no gene match: 9. Germline CDR1 and CDR2: KGHSH and LQKENI. The CDR3 covers 16 residues.

This chain uses TRBV25-1 with TRBJ1-4, with a weak D call TRBD1 (5 bases). The CDR3 sequence is 16 residues long. Trimming removed 3 bases at V and 0 bases at J, with 11 bases between. The germline V gene encodes CDR1 MGHDK and CDR2 SYGVNS. The DNA of the CDR3 is TGTGCCAGCAGTGAGGGGCAGATATCAACTAATGAAAAACTGTTTTTT. This encodes CASSEGQISTNEKLFF.

This chain joins TRBV29-1 and TRBJ2-5; D may match TRBD1 or TRBD2 (5 bases each). The length of the CDR3 is 13 residues. Trimming removed 2 bases from V and 4 bases from J, with 11 bases in between. The germline CDR1 and CDR2 sequences are SQVTM and ANQGSEA. The CDR3 DNA follows: TGCAGCGTTGAAAGGGTTGGGGGAGAGACCCAGTACTTC. Encoded protein: CSVERVGGETQYF.

This clone has just a few counts. This chain joins TRBV4-1 and TRBJ2-6; D gene unclear. V lost 3 bases, J lost 0 bases, and 9 bases lay in between. From germline, CDR1 is MGHRA and CDR2 YSYEKL. The CDR3 runs to 16 residues. The CDR3 here is CASSQSLVSGANVLTF. The CDR3 nucleotides read TGCGCCAGCAGCCAGAGCCTAGTCTCTGGGGCCAACGTCCTGACTTTC.

The rearrangement uses TRBV6-5 and TRBJ1-1, with D unresolved. V gave up 3 bases and J gave up 4 bases, with 9 bases separating them. The CDR3 length is 13 residues. CDR1 MNHEY and CDR2 SVGAGI come from the germline V gene. CDR3 bases: TGTGCCAGCAGTTATCTCCGTGGCACTGAAGCTTTCTTT. This sequence encodes CASSYLRGTEAFF.

This clone was observed a handful of times. This rearrangement joins TRBV30 to TRBJ1-3; 8 positions agree with TRBD1. V lost 7 bases and J lost 3; bases outside the gene matches: 5. Germline CDR1 is GTSNPN and CDR2 is SVGIG (reference sequence). The CDR3 spans 13 residues. The CDR3 sequence is CASQGAHGNTIYF. CDR3 sequence (DNA): TGTGCCTCCCAGGGGGCGCATGGAAACACCATATATTTT.

This chain joins TRBV2 and TRBJ2-2; 8 positions match TRBD1. Trimming at V came to 1 base and at J to 8 bases, leaving 3 bases not matched to a gene. The germline gives CDR1 SNHLY, CDR2 FYNNEI. The CDR3 extends over 14 amino acids. This CDR3 reads CASSEGRGQGELFF. Written as DNA, the CDR3 is TGTGCCAGCAGTGAAGGCAGGGGGCAAGGGGAGCTGTTTTTT.

The rearrangement joins TRBV28 to TRBJ2-5; TRBD2 agrees at 7 bases. The trim removed 5 bases at V and 1 base at J, leaving 4 bases unmatched. Germline loops: CDR1 MDHEN, CDR2 SYDVKM. CDR3 length: 14 residues. CDR3 protein: CASSTAGVQETQYF. CDR3 bases: TGTGCCAGCAGTACCGCGGGGGTCCAAGAGACCCAGTACTTC.

This chain connects TRBV29-1 to TRBJ2-1; the match to TRBD2 covers 9 bases. Germline V gives CDR1 SQVTM, CDR2 ANQGSEA. The CDR3 runs to 15 residues. The trim removed 6 bases at V and 2 bases at J, leaving 8 bases unmatched. As DNA, the CDR3 is TGCAGCGTCACAGCTGGCGGGGGGGCCTACAATGAGCAGTTCTTC. Residues: CSVTAGGGAYNEQFF.

The rearrangement links TRBV29-1 to TRBJ1-5; D is possibly TRBD1 (5 bases). Germline V gene lookup returns CDR1 SQVTM and CDR2 ANQGSEA. The CDR3 is made up of 15 amino acids. V was shortened by 7 bases and J by 0 bases, with 16 bases between the two germline ends. The CDR3 reads CSAIDSKHSNQPQHF. In nucleotides, the CDR3 is TGCAGCGCTATCGACAGTAAACATAGCAATCAGCCCCAGCATTTT. The whole variable domain, filled in from reference TRBV29-1 and TRBJ1-5, reads SAVISQKPSRDICQRGTSLTIQCQVDSQVTMMFWYRQQPGQSLTLIATANQGSEATYESGFVIDKFPISRPNLTFSTLTVSNMSPEDSSIYLCSAIDSKHSNQPQHFGDGTRLSIL.

In its sample, this clone was seen a few times. The V and J genes are TRBV7-9 and TRBJ2-7; D may be TRBD1 (6 bases). Germline CDR1 reads SEHNR; CDR2 reads FQNEAQ (reference sequence). V dropped 4 bases and J dropped 0 bases, with 10 bases sitting between them. The CDR3 sequence is 14 residues long. This chain's CDR3 is CASSSTTGSYEQYF. CDR3 in DNA: TGTGCCAGCAGCTCGACGACAGGCTCCTACGAGCAGTACTTC.

V is TRBV28 and J is TRBJ2-3, with D hard to call. The CDR3 contains 13 residues. Germline CDR1 reads MDHEN; CDR2 reads SYDVKM. V lost 7 bases to trimming and J lost 2 bases, with 10 bases between them. This chain's CDR3 is CASNGQPTDTQYF. The CDR3 DNA reads as TGTGCCAGCAACGGGCAGCCCACAGATACGCAGTATTTT. The full variable domain, in which reference TRBV28 and TRBJ2-3 provide the parts outside the CDR3, is DVKVTQSSRYLVKRTGEKVFLECVQDMDHENMFWYRQDPGLGLRLIYFSYDVKMKEKGDIPEGYSVSREKKERFSLILESASTNQTSMYLCASNGQPTDTQYFGPGTRLTVL.

The rearrangement uses TRBV5-1 and TRBJ1-1; D gene ambiguous. The germline gives CDR1 SGHRS, CDR2 YFSETQ. The CDR3 length is 14 residues. V was trimmed by 5 bases and J by 1 base, leaving 12 bases between them. CDR3 sequence: CASSFNSQNTEAFF. In DNA form, the CDR3 reads TGCGCCAGCAGTTTTAACAGCCAGAACACTGAAGCTTTCTTT.

This chain connects TRBV2 to TRBJ2-5; maybe TRBD1 (6 bases). CDR3 length: 12 amino acids. The germline V gene encodes CDR1 SNHLY and CDR2 FYNNEI. V lost 7 bases and J 4 bases, leaving 10 bases between the germline ends. In DNA, the CDR3 is TGTGCCAGCACCCAGGACAGAGAGACCCAGTACTTC. As protein: CASTQDRETQYF. Full variable domain (rest looked up from reference TRBV2 and TRBJ2-5): EPEVTQTPSHQVTQMGQEVILRCVPISNHLYFYWYRQILGQKVEFLVSFYNNEISEKSEIFDDQFSVERPDGSNFTLKIRSTKLEDSAMYFCASTQDRETQYFGPGTRLLVL.

V usage is TRBV6-1 and J usage is TRBJ1-2, with D maybe TRBD1 (6 bases). The ends were cut back, 4 bases at V and 4 bases at J, with 19 bases in the middle. Germline assignment: CDR1 MNHNS and CDR2 SASEGT. This CDR3 is 16 amino acids long. The CDR3 here is CASSGRMGAGVYGYTF. As DNA, the CDR3 is TGTGCCAGCAGTGGGAGGATGGGGGCAGGAGTCTATGGCTACACCTTC.

The gene calls are TRBV19 and TRBJ1-2; the match to TRBD1 covers 11 bases. Germline V CDR1 and CDR2: LNHDA, SQIVND (reference sequence). Losses at the gene ends were 10 bases for V and 4 bases for J; bases not matched to a gene: 14. The CDR3 runs 16 residues. CDR3 protein: CATTGQGAGSGYGYTF. The CDR3 bases are TGTGCCACCACCGGACAGGGGGCTGGGTCAGGCTATGGCTACACCTTC.